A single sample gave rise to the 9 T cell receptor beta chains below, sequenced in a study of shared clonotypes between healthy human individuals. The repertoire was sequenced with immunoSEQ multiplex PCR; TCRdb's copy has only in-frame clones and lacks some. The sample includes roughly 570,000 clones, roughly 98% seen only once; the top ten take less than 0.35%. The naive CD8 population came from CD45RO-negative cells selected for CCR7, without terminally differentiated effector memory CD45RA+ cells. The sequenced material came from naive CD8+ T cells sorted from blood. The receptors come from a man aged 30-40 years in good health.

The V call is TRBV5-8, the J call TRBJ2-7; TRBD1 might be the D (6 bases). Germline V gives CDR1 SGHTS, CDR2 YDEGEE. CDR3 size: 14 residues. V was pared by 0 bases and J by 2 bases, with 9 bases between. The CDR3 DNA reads TGTGCCAGCAGCTTGGTGGACAGCACCTACGAGCAGTACTTC. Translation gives CASSLVDSTYEQYF.

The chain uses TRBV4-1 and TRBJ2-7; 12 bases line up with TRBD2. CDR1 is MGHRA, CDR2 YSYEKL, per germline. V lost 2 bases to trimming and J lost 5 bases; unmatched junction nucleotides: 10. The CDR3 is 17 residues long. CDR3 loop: CASSQPTSGSLSNEQYF. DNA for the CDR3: TGCGCCAGCAGCCAACCGACTAGCGGGAGTTTGTCTAACGAGCAGTACTTC.

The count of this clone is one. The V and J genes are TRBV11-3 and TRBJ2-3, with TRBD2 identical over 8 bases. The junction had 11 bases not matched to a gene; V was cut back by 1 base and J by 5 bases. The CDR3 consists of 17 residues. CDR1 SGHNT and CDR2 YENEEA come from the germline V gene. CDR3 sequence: CASSLGSSGSLLDTQYF. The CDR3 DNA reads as TGTGCCAGCAGCTTAGGATCGAGCGGGAGTCTTTTAGATACGCAGTATTTT.

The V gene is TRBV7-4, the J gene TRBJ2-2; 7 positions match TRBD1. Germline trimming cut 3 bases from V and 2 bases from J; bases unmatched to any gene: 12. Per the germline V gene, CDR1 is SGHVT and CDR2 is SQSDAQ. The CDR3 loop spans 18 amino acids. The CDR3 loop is CASSFRDSFIRNTGELFF. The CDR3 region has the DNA TGTGCCAGCAGCTTCCGGGACAGTTTCATCCGAAACACCGGGGAGCTGTTTTTT.

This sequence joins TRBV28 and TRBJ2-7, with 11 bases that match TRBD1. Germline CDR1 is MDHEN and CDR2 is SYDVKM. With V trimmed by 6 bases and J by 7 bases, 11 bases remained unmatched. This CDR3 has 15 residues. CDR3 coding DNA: TGTGCCAGCAGCACCCGAAGGGGACAGGGGGGAGAGCAGTACTTC. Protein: CASSTRRGQGGEQYF.

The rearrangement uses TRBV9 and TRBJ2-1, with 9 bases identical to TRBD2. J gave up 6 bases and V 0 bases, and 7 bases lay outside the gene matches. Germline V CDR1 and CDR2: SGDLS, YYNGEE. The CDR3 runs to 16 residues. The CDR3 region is CASSVATSGALNEQFF. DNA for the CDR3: TGTGCCAGCAGCGTAGCGACTAGCGGAGCCCTCAATGAGCAGTTCTTC.

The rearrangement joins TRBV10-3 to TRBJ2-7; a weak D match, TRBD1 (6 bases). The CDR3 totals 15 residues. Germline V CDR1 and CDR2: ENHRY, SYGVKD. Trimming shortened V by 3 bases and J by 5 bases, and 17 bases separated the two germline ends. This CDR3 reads CAISDSWTVRDEQYF. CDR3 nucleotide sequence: TGTGCCATCAGTGATTCATGGACAGTTCGGGACGAGCAGTACTTC.

CDR3 region: CASSNGQGVYEQYF. The CDR3 region has the DNA TGCGCCAGCAGCAACGGACAGGGGGTCTACGAGCAGTACTTC. This rearrangement joins TRBV4-1 to TRBJ2-7, with TRBD1 matching 10 bases. Per the germline V gene, CDR1 is MGHRA and CDR2 is YSYEKL. The CDR3 sequence is 14 residues long. J gave up 3 bases and V 5 bases, and 4 bases lay outside the gene matches.

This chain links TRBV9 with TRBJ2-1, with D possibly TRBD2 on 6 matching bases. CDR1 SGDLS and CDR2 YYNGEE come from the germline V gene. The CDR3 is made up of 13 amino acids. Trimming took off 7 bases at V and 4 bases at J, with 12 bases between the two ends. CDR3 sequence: CASQESGYNEQFF. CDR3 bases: TGTGCCAGCCAGGAGAGCGGGTACAATGAGCAGTTCTTC.